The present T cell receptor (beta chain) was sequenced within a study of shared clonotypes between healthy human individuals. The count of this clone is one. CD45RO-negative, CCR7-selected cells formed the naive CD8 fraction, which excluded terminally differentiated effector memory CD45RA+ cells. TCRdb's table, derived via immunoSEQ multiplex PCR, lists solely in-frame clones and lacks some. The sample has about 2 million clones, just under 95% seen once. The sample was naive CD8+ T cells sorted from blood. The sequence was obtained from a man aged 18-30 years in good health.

The CDR3 DNA reads as TGTGCCAGCAGCGCGCCTCTCTCCTACGAGCAGTACTTC. This sequence encodes CASSAPLSYEQYF. V gene TRBV7-9 combines with J gene TRBJ2-7, with D hard to call. There are 13 residues in the CDR3. CDR1 is SEHNR and CDR2 is FQNEAQ in the germline V gene (reference sequence). Trimming left V 5 bases short and J 0 bases short, with 8 bases between.